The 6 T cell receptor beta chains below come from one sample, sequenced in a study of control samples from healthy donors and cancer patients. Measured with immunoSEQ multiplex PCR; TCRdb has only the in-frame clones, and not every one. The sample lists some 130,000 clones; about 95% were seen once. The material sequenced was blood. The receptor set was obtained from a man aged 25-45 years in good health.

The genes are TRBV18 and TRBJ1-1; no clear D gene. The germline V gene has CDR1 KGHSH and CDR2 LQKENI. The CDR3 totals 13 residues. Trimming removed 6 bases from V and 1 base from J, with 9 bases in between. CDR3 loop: CASSQDWNTEAFF. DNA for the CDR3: TGTGCCAGCTCCCAAGACTGGAACACTGAAGCTTTCTTT.

CDR3 DNA: TGTGCCAGCAGCTTGGCTCCGGGGTACCCTGGGGCCAACGTCCTGACTTTC. It encodes CASSLAPGYPGANVLTF. The J gene is TRBJ2-6, the V gene TRBV5-4; possibly TRBD2 for D (5 bases). V was pared by 0 bases and J by 2 bases, with 12 bases between. The length of the CDR3 is 17 residues. CDR1 is SGHNT, CDR2 YYREEE, per germline (reference sequence).

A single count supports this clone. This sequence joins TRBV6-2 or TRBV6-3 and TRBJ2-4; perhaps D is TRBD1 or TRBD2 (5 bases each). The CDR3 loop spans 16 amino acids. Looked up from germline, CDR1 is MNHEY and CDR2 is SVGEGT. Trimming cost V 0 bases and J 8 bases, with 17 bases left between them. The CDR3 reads CASSYSGDQMTDIQYF. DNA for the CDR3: TGTGCCAGCAGTTACTCGGGGGACCAGATGACGGACATTCAGTACTTC.

CDR3 in amino acids: CASSLGAGDTNEKLFF. Here the CDR3 DNA reads TGTGCCAGCAGCTTGGGGGCAGGGGATACTAATGAAAAACTGTTTTTT. The chain uses TRBV5-4 and TRBJ1-4, with a possible D match to TRBD1 (6 bases). Germline V gene lookup returns CDR1 SGHNT and CDR2 YYREEE (reference sequence). This CDR3 region has 16 residues. V was pared by 0 bases and J by 2 bases, with 11 bases between.

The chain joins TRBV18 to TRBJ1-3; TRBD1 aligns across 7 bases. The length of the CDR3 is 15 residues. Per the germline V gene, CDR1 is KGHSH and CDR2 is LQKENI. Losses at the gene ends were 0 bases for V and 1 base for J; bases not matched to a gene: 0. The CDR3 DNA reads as TGTGCCAGCTCACCACCGACAGGGTCTGGAAACACCATATATTTT. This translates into CASSPPTGSGNTIYF.

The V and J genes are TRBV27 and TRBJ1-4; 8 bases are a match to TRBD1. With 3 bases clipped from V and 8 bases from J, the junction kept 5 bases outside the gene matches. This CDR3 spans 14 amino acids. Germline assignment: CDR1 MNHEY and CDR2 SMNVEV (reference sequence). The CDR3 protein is CASSLTGVTEKLFF. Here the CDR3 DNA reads TGTGCCAGCAGTTTGACAGGGGTAACCGAAAAACTGTTTTTT.